The 20 T cell receptor beta chains below come from one sample, sequenced in a study of shared clonotypes between healthy human individuals (dated by TCRdb to the early 2020s). CD8 naive samples were obtained by positive selection for CCR7 among CD45RO-negative cells, yielding a CD45RA+CCR7+ population from which TemRA cells were excluded. The library came from the immunoSEQ multiplex PCR assay. TCRdb retrieved this table from immuneACCESS and kept in-frame rearrangements only. Not all clones are present; in checked studies, unresolved V genes account for under half, and no reason is known for the remainder. The sample table records about 550,000 clones; about 95% of these occur just once. The top ten hold 0.085% to 0.11% of the sample. The sequenced material came from naive CD8+ T cells sorted from blood. The intended sense of this specimen's cell subset or site label: CD45RA+CCR7+. The origin of the receptors is a woman in her thirties in good health.

CDR3 amino acids: CASRSHLYEQYF. In nucleotides, the CDR3 is TGTGCCAGCAGGTCACATCTCTACGAGCAGTACTTC. This chain uses TRBV14 with TRBJ2-7, with unresolved D. The germline gives CDR1 SGHDN, CDR2 FVKESK. CDR3 length equals 12 residues. Trimming removed 6 bases at V and 3 bases at J, with 9 bases between.

This clone has more than one count but fewer than ten. CDR3 DNA: TGCAGTGCTAGAGTAGGAGCTTTCTTT. Protein sequence: CSARVGAFF. The chain joins TRBV20-1 to TRBJ1-1; D is unresolved. In germline, CDR1 is DFQATT, CDR2 SNEGSKA (reference sequence). The V gene lost 1 base and the J gene lost 10 bases, with 4 bases spanning the gap. The CDR3 is 9 residues long.

This clone was seen once. This sequence joins TRBV14 and TRBJ2-5; D ambiguous. The CDR3 is made up of 12 amino acids. Between the trimmed V and J ends, which lost 1 base and 9 bases, there was a span of 9 bases. Germline CDR1 SGHDN, CDR2 FVKESK. The CDR3 loop reads CASSQVEIPQYF. The DNA for the CDR3 is TGTGCCAGCAGCCAAGTGGAAATCCCCCAGTACTTC.

This clone was found once. The V gene is TRBV27, the J gene TRBJ2-5, with 10 bases fitting TRBD1. The CDR3 is 15 amino acids. Germline CDR1 MNHEY, CDR2 SMNVEV (reference sequence). The V and J ends lost 6 bases and 4 bases, in that order; junction bases with no gene match: 8. CDR3 nucleotides: TGTGCCAGCAGCCCCGGGACAGGGGAAGGAGAGACCCAGTACTTC. It codes for CASSPGTGEGETQYF.

V and J are TRBV10-2 and TRBJ1-5; D is unclear. V lost 3 bases and J 0 bases, leaving 9 bases between the germline ends. The length of the CDR3 is 15 residues. The germline CDR1 and CDR2 sequences are WSHSY and SAAADI. In DNA form, the CDR3 reads TGCGCCAGCAGTGAAGAGGGAGTTAGCAATCAGCCCCAGCATTTT. Translation: CASSEEGVSNQPQHF.

V usage is TRBV19 and J usage is TRBJ2-7; D unclear. The CDR3 sequence is 14 residues long. With 3 bases removed from V and 2 bases from J, the gap between germline ends came to 11 bases. The germline CDR1 and CDR2 sequences are LNHDA and SQIVND (reference sequence). CDR3 nucleotides: TGTGCCAGTAGTATTTCTTTTGAGACCTACGAGCAGTACTTC. This sequence encodes CASSISFETYEQYF.

This clone was detected only a few times. The chain has TRBV2 and TRBJ1-2; the match to TRBD1 covers 10 bases. The CDR3 is 14 residues long. Germline trimming cut 4 bases from V and 8 bases from J; bases unmatched to any gene: 7. Germline V lookup: CDR1 SNHLY, CDR2 FYNNEI. CDR3 DNA sequence: TGTGCCAGCAGTGTCCGGGACAGGGGTCAGGGCTACACCTTC. Amino acids: CASSVRDRGQGYTF.

This chain joins TRBV5-6 and TRBJ2-5; TRBD1 agrees at 12 bases. Germline CDR1 SGHDT, CDR2 YYEEEE. Trimming took 3 bases from V and 5 from J; bases not matched to a gene: 8. The CDR3 loop spans 16 amino acids. CDR3 sequence (DNA): TGTGCCAGCAGCTGGCTGGGACAGGGGGCTGGCGAGACCCAGTACTTC. It specifies CASSWLGQGAGETQYF.

The CDR3 coding sequence is TGTGCCAGCAGACCCGGACAGAACGAGCAGTACTTC. Translated: CASRPGQNEQYF. The genes are TRBV2 and TRBJ2-7; D is perhaps TRBD1 (6 bases). CDR1 and CDR2 from the germline V gene are SNHLY and FYNNEI. The CDR3 is 12 residues long. Trimming left V 6 bases short and J 5 bases short, with 11 bases between.

V gene TRBV15 combines with J gene TRBJ2-5, with 7 bases fitting TRBD2. The CDR3 contains 15 residues. V dropped 0 bases and J dropped 5; count of bases not matched to a gene: 6. CDR1 LNHNV and CDR2 YYDKDF come from the germline V gene (reference sequence). The CDR3 nucleotides read TGTGCCACCAGCAGAGACGGCGGGAGTTTGGAGACCCAGTACTTC. Translation gives CATSRDGGSLETQYF.

This chain joins TRBV7-9 and TRBJ2-7; no clear D gene. The CDR3 has 11 residues. The germline V gene encodes CDR1 SEHNR and CDR2 FQNEAQ (reference sequence). Trimming removed 6 bases at V and 4 bases at J, with 7 bases between. CDR3 loop: CASSDGYEQYF. DNA of the CDR3: TGTGCCAGCAGTGACGGTTACGAGCAGTACTTC.

This clone was seen only once. A junction end diverges from the germline sequence, so it may reflect a read error. The V and J genes are TRBV5-6 and TRBJ2-7; tentative D call: TRBD1 (6 bases). Germline V CDR1 and CDR2: SGHDT, YYEEEE. The CDR3 contains 13 residues. The CDR3: CASSSGTRYGQYF. CDR3 nucleotide sequence: TGTGCCAGCAGCTCCGGGACACGGTACGGGCAGTACTTC.

A few counts support this clone. The genes are TRBV11-2 and TRBJ2-7, with D perhaps being TRBD1 or TRBD2 (5 bases each). The CDR3 extends over 14 amino acids. CDR1 and CDR2 from the germline V gene are SGHAT and FQNNGV. V lost 5 bases, J lost 3 bases, and 14 bases lay in between. CDR3 in amino acids: CASSLGVDYYEQYF. The CDR3 DNA follows: TGTGCCAGCAGCCTAGGGGTAGACTACTACGAGCAGTACTTC.

This clone appeared once. The CDR3 DNA sequence: TGTGCCAGCAGTCCGCAGGGGTGGTACACTGAAGCTTTCTTT. This sequence encodes CASSPQGWYTEAFF. This chain connects TRBV27 to TRBJ1-1; D is possibly TRBD1 (6 bases). Germline V lookup: CDR1 MNHEY, CDR2 SMNVEV (reference sequence). The length of the CDR3 is 14 residues. V lost 5 bases and J lost 3, with 13 bases in between.

The chain is built from TRBV27 and TRBJ2-7; D remains unclear. Germline V gene sequence: CDR1 MNHEY, CDR2 SMNVEV (reference sequence). V shed 3 bases and J shed 1 base, with 16 bases lying between them. The CDR3 runs to 16 residues. CDR3 nucleotides: TGTGCCAGCAGTTTGCGTGTCTCGGTAGCATCCTACGAGCAGTACTTC. This encodes CASSLRVSVASYEQYF.

V and J are TRBV15 and TRBJ2-1, with D maybe TRBD2 (6 bases). The germline CDR1 and CDR2 sequences are LNHNV and YYDKDF (reference sequence). This CDR3 has 15 amino acids. V gave up 5 bases and J gave up 6 bases, with 17 bases separating them. The DNA of the CDR3 is TGTGCCACCAGCGCCCGCGGGACTCGCCCCAATGAGCAGTTCTTC. Its translation: CATSARGTRPNEQFF.

Points on this clone: Additional DNA sequences in this sample encode the identical CDR3. This chain connects TRBV9 to TRBJ2-3, with D hard to call. The CDR3 is 12 residues long. Deletions cut 0 bases from V and 4 bases from J, with 3 bases between. Looked up from germline, CDR1 is SGDLS and CDR2 is YYNGEE. The CDR3 bases are TGTGCCAGCAGCGTAGGGGCAGATACGCAGTATTTT. It encodes CASSVGADTQYF.

The rearrangement links TRBV27 to TRBJ1-3, with 7 bases lining up with TRBD1. Per the germline V gene, CDR1 is MNHEY and CDR2 is SMNVEV (reference sequence). This CDR3 is 13 amino acids long. V trimming: 6 bases; J trimming: 4 bases; junction bases outside the gene matches: 3. CDR3 region: CASSPTGGNTIYF. The CDR3 DNA reads TGTGCCAGCAGCCCGACAGGGGGAAACACCATATATTTT.

The V call is TRBV29-1, the J call TRBJ2-5; no clear D. V shed 1 base and J shed 0 bases, with 12 bases lying between them. The germline CDR1 and CDR2 sequences are SQVTM and ANQGSEA. The CDR3 has 15 residues. The DNA of the CDR3 is TGCAGCGTTGAAGGTAGTAGGCCGGACCAAGAGACCCAGTACTTC. Its translation is CSVEGSRPDQETQYF.

This chain uses TRBV9 with TRBJ1-2; tentatively, D is TRBD1 (5 bases). The CDR3 runs 16 residues. Germline V gene sequence: CDR1 SGDLS, CDR2 YYNGEE. With 2 bases removed from V and 6 bases from J, the gap between germline ends came to 20 bases. The CDR3 DNA is TGTGCCAGCAGCGTTCATACTCAAGGGGCGGCTGATGGCTACACCTTC. The encoded protein is CASSVHTQGAADGYTF.